The 25 T cell receptor beta chains below were found in one sample sequenced in a study of CD8 T cells in ankylosing spondylitis (dated by TCRdb to about 2017). The study at large found these results: A TCR beta motif of eight highly homologous amino acid variants appeared characteristic of blood from ankylosing spondylitis patients.

These receptors have no identified antigens. Library preparation used 5' RACE. The sequencing machine was an Illumina HiSeq 2500. TCRdb reprocessing: public reads trimmed at Q25 with fastp, clones called with MiXCR, in-frame beta chains kept. Rows with a matching CDR3 protein are joined into one entry that keeps the most common DNA and genes. The sample contains 750,000 to 850,000 distinct CDR3 sequences, about 12% of them found a single time. About 0.5% of the sample is taken by the ten largest. The sample consisted of blood, either unsorted or a sorted T cell fraction (not recorded which). These receptor sequences come from a male donor with ankylosing spondylitis.

This clonotype was observed at least ten times. The chain links TRBV29-1 to TRBJ1-1, with a possible D match to TRBD1 (5 bases). Germline CDR1 is SQVTM and CDR2 is ANQGSEA. V lost 3 bases to trimming and J lost 7 bases, with 6 bases between them. The CDR3 is made up of 10 amino acids. The CDR3 here is CSVDTGEAFF. CDR3 bases: TGCAGCGTTGACACAGGTGAAGCTTTCTTT.

CDR3 DNA sequence: TGTGCCAGCAGCCCACTTACCGGGACAGGGATGTTAACCGGGGAGCTGTTTTTT. Translated: CASSPLTGTGMLTGELFF. The rearrangement links TRBV4-2 to TRBJ2-2; the match to TRBD1 covers 9 bases. Germline CDR1 LGHNA, CDR2 YNFKEQ. The CDR3 contains 18 residues. V was clipped by 4 bases and J by 5 bases; unmatched bases: 14.

V and J are TRBV5-1 and TRBJ2-7; D is perhaps TRBD2 (5 bases). The CDR3 is 16 amino acids. CDR1 is SGHRS and CDR2 is YFSETQ in the germline V gene. Deletions cut 4 bases from V and 1 base from J, with 18 bases between. The CDR3 DNA sequence: TGCGCCAGCAGCCCTCCGGGAAAAACGGGATCCTACGAGCAGTACTTC. It specifies CASSPPGKTGSYEQYF.

This clonotype was observed many times. The chain has TRBV5-1 and TRBJ2-7, with D possibly TRBD1 on 6 matching bases. CDR3 length: 15 amino acids. Germline values: CDR1 SGHRS, CDR2 YFSETQ. V was clipped by 3 bases and J by 0 bases, with 13 bases between them. CDR3 protein: CASSSGGTFSYEQYF. Written as DNA, the CDR3 is TGCGCCAGCAGCTCCGGTGGGACATTCTCCTACGAGCAGTACTTC.

V is TRBV28 and J is TRBJ1-6; D is possibly TRBD1 (6 bases). The CDR3 contains 15 residues. V dropped 3 bases and J dropped 6 bases, with 12 bases sitting between them. Germline-derived CDR1 and CDR2 are MDHEN and SYDVKM. CDR3 protein: CASSLGGIPNSPLHF. DNA of the CDR3: TGTGCCAGCAGTTTGGGGGGCATTCCTAATTCACCCCTCCACTTT.

This clonotype was seen repeatedly, ten times or more. The chain uses TRBV5-1 and TRBJ2-1; D unresolved. The ends were cut back, 0 bases at V and 6 bases at J, with 7 bases in the middle. The length of the CDR3 is 13 residues. Germline assignment: CDR1 SGHRS and CDR2 YFSETQ. As DNA, the CDR3 is TGCGCCAGCAGCTTGGGGCAGTCCAATGAGCAGTTCTTC. Its protein is CASSLGQSNEQFF.

The gene calls are TRBV5-1 and TRBJ2-1, with 8 bases aligning to TRBD1. Germline V gene sequence: CDR1 SGHRS, CDR2 YFSETQ. J was trimmed by 1 base and V by 5 bases; bases with no gene match: 11. This CDR3 is 17 amino acids long. This CDR3 is CASRGGQDPLSYNEQFF. The DNA for the CDR3 is TGCGCCAGCAGGGGGGGACAGGACCCCCTATCCTACAATGAGCAGTTCTTC.

The V gene is TRBV3-1, the J gene TRBJ1-1; D remains unclear. Germline assignment: CDR1 LGHDT and CDR2 YNNKEL (reference sequence). Deletions cut 1 base from V and 2 bases from J, with 14 bases between. The CDR3 has 16 amino acids. The CDR3 protein is CASSQVGKAPNTEAFF. The CDR3 region has the DNA TGTGCCAGCAGCCAAGTTGGGAAAGCACCTAACACTGAAGCTTTCTTT.

The CDR3 bases are TGTGCCACCAGTGATTTGTTCGGGGAGCTGTTTTTT. Amino acids: CATSDLFGELFF. The gene calls are TRBV24-1 and TRBJ2-2; D remains ambiguous. The germline V gene has CDR1 KGHDR and CDR2 SFDVKD. The CDR3 is made up of 12 amino acids. Trimming stripped 0 bases from V and 7 bases from J, with 2 bases between.

The table lists this clonotype with a few counts. This chain joins TRBV5-1 and TRBJ1-2; TRBD1 matches 9 bases. Per germline, CDR1 SGHRS and CDR2 YFSETQ. The CDR3 has 13 residues. V trimming: 4 bases; J trimming: 6 bases; junction bases outside the gene matches: 4. Here the CDR3 reads CASSPNRGHGYTF. The DNA for the CDR3 is TGCGCCAGCAGCCCCAACAGGGGGCATGGCTACACCTTC.

This clonotype appeared a few times. This rearrangement joins TRBV29-1 to TRBJ1-2; TRBD1 agrees at 8 bases. CDR1 and CDR2 from the germline V gene are SQVTM and ANQGSEA. V lost 6 bases and J lost 5; bases outside the gene matches: 5. The CDR3 length is 12 residues. CDR3 region: CSVKDRAYGYTF. As DNA, the CDR3 is TGCAGCGTAAAGGACAGGGCGTATGGCTACACCTTC.

This clonotype was seen more than once but under ten times. The chain joins TRBV6-1 to TRBJ2-6, with 8 bases matching TRBD1. The CDR3 is 16 amino acids. In germline, CDR1 is MNHNS, CDR2 SASEGT. V lost 9 bases, J lost 0 bases, and 7 bases stayed unmatched. The CDR3 DNA is TGTGCCAGTACCAGGGGGCAGAGCTCTGGGGCCAACGTCCTGACTTTC. Protein sequence: CASTRGQSSGANVLTF.

This clonotype has just a few counts. The V call is TRBV11-2, the J call TRBJ1-3, with 7 bases matching TRBD1. J lost 3 bases, V lost 5 bases, and 4 bases had no gene match. CDR3 length equals 14 residues. Germline V gene sequence: CDR1 SGHAT, CDR2 FQNNGV. This CDR3 is CASSLDRVGNTIYF. The CDR3, as DNA: TGTGCCAGCAGCCTTGACAGGGTTGGAAACACCATATATTTT. The whole variable domain, filled in from reference TRBV11-2 and TRBJ1-3, reads EAGVAQSPRYKIIEKRQSVAFWCNPISGHATLYWYQQILGQGPKLLIQFQNNGVVDDSQLPKDRFSAERLKGVDSTLKIQPAKLEDSAVYLCASSLDRVGNTIYFGEGSWLTVV.

This clonotype was observed a few times. The chain uses TRBV5-6 and TRBJ2-7; possibly TRBD2 for D (6 bases). The CDR3 is made up of 13 amino acids. The ends were cut back, 1 base at V and 2 bases at J, with 7 bases in the middle. Germline V gives CDR1 SGHDT, CDR2 YYEEEE. The DNA for the CDR3 is TGTGCCAGCAGCTTGATAGCGGCCTACGAGCAGTACTTC. It specifies CASSLIAAYEQYF.

This clonotype has just a few counts. The gene calls are TRBV5-8 and TRBJ1-5, with a tentative D call TRBD1 (5 bases). The CDR3 consists of 14 residues. V lost 4 bases to trimming and J lost 7 bases, with 15 bases between them. The germline V gene encodes CDR1 SGHTS and CDR2 YDEGEE. CDR3 loop: CASSLAPGLQPQHF. CDR3 nucleotides: TGTGCCAGCAGCCTGGCCCCAGGGTTACAGCCCCAGCATTTT.

This clonotype was seen only a few times. The chain has TRBV15 and TRBJ1-1; 9 bases are shared with TRBD1. V was clipped by 8 bases and J by 4 bases; unmatched bases: 11. Germline V gene data show CDR1 as LNHNV and CDR2 as YYDKDF (reference sequence). The CDR3 has 15 residues. The CDR3 coding sequence is TGTGCCACCCGGACAGGGGTATTGGAGGGCACTGAAGCTTTCTTT. As protein: CATRTGVLEGTEAFF.

The chain joins TRBV18 to TRBJ1-1; D uncertain. Trimming removed 1 base at V and 1 base at J, with 7 bases between. The CDR3 is 14 residues long. The germline CDR1 and CDR2 sequences are KGHSH and LQKENI. The CDR3: CASSPLAENTEAFF. CDR3 bases: TGTGCCAGCTCACCACTGGCAGAGAACACTGAAGCTTTCTTT.

There are a few counts of this clonotype. This chain connects TRBV15 to TRBJ2-2; no reliable D call. Germline CDR1 reads LNHNV; CDR2 reads YYDKDF (reference sequence). CDR3 length equals 12 residues. V lost 1 base and J 6 bases, leaving 3 bases between the germline ends. This CDR3 reads CATSRVPGELFF. The CDR3 bases are TGTGCCACCAGCAGAGTTCCCGGGGAGCTGTTTTTT.

The chain joins TRBV10-3 to TRBJ2-5; D remains unclear. The CDR3 spans 14 residues. Germline V lookup: CDR1 ENHRY, CDR2 SYGVKD. V was shortened by 7 bases and J by 1 base, with 13 bases between the two germline ends. The CDR3 loop reads CAIKSAHVQETQYF. CDR3 in DNA: TGTGCCATCAAAAGTGCGCACGTCCAAGAGACCCAGTACTTC.

The chain has TRBV20-1 and TRBJ2-7; a possible D gene is TRBD1 (6 bases). Trimming removed 6 bases from V and 0 bases from J, with 12 bases in between. CDR1 and CDR2 (germline): DFQATT, SNEGSKA (reference sequence). The CDR3 is 13 residues long. The CDR3 is CSALGGLSYEQYF. The CDR3 bases are TGCAGTGCACTTGGGGGCCTCTCCTACGAGCAGTACTTC.

This clonotype occurred a few times. The chain links TRBV20-1 to TRBJ2-3; 8 bases match TRBD2. V trimming: 3 bases; J trimming: 10 bases; junction bases outside the gene matches: 12. CDR3 length: 14 amino acids. Germline loops: CDR1 DFQATT, CDR2 SNEGSKA (reference sequence). The CDR3 loop is CSARATSGRGSQYF. CDR3 in DNA: TGCAGTGCTAGGGCAACTAGCGGCCGAGGATCGCAGTATTTT.

This clonotype was seen ten or more times. The V gene is TRBV29-1, the J gene TRBJ2-1, with 7 positions matching TRBD2. Trimming cost V 3 bases and J 2 bases; bases outside gene matches: 7. The CDR3 loop spans 15 amino acids. The germline V gene has CDR1 SQVTM and CDR2 ANQGSEA. DNA of the CDR3: TGCAGCGTTGAGGCGGGAGATCGGGCCTACAATGAGCAGTTCTTC. It translates to CSVEAGDRAYNEQFF.

The chain has TRBV14 and TRBJ2-2; unclear D gene. The CDR3 runs to 16 residues. Looked up from germline, CDR1 is SGHDN and CDR2 is FVKESK. V lost 4 bases and J 1 base, leaving 13 bases between the germline ends. The chain's CDR3 is CASSPVRMMNTGELFF. The CDR3 DNA sequence: TGTGCCAGCAGCCCAGTGCGGATGATGAACACCGGGGAGCTGTTTTTT.

This clonotype was observed a handful of times. This chain connects TRBV20-1 to TRBJ2-1, with D tentatively TRBD1 (6 bases). Germline CDR1 and CDR2: DFQATT and SNEGSKA (reference sequence). V was cut by 1 base and J by 2 bases, with 12 bases left in between. The CDR3 runs 15 residues. The DNA of the CDR3 is TGCAGTGCTAGAGTCCGACAGGCCCCCTACAATGAGCAGTTCTTC. Translated, it gives CSARVRQAPYNEQFF.

This clonotype was detected many times. The CDR3 spells CASSLSRGETQYF. CDR3 nucleotide sequence: TGTGCCAGCAGCCTATCCAGGGGGGAGACCCAGTACTTC. The J gene is TRBJ2-5, the V gene TRBV7-2, with 7 bases fitting TRBD1. Germline assignment: CDR1 SGHTA and CDR2 FQGNSA. The trim removed 5 bases at V and 5 bases at J, leaving 5 bases unmatched. This CDR3 contains 13 residues.